This T cell receptor (beta chain) was identified during a study of blood T cell repertoires in COVID-19. At the level of the study: Samples came from the United States, Italy and Spain, spanning acute and convalescent COVID-19.

The germline gives CDR1 MNHEY, CDR2 SMNVEV (reference sequence). Germline trimming cut 2 bases from V and 7 bases from J; bases unmatched to any gene: 10. This CDR3 has 16 amino acids. Assay used: immunoSEQ multiplex PCR; TCRdb lists only in-frame clones, some missing. The table lists about 110,000 clones, roughly 90% of them singletons, with about 5.3% in the top ten. The J gene is TRBJ2-1, the V gene TRBV27; 8 bases are shared with TRBD2. The TCR was taken from a man aged 40-50 years with active or convalescent COVID-19. Sequencing was performed on peripheral blood. CDR3 nucleotide sequence: TGTGCCAGCAGTTTAAATACGGGAGGGCCGGGGAATGAGCAGTTCTTC. It translates to CASSLNTGGPGNEQFF.